This TCR beta chain is drawn from a study of T-cell reconstitution after alpha-beta-depleted transplantation in children. During its preparation, the TCRbeta library received unique molecular identifiers. TCRdb called the PCR reads again in MiXCR, with one record for every CDR3 protein. This table holds hundreds of thousands of distinct CDR3 sequences, around 13% found once. The CDR3 consists of 15 residues. Deletions cut 0 bases from V and 0 bases from J, with 10 bases between. CDR1 is SGHRS and CDR2 is YFSETQ in the germline V gene. This clonotype was seen more than once but under ten times. The source material was PBMCs, mostly from graft donor cells, sampled 360 days after TCRalphabeta/CD19-depleted stem cell transplant. The rearrangement links TRBV5-1 to TRBJ2-7, with D perhaps matching TRBD1 (6 bases). The receptor was derived from a male patient under 18 who had a stem cell transplant for acute myeloid leukemia, so the T cells may come from the graft donor. The CDR3 sequence is CASSLADRSSYEQYF. The CDR3 bases are TGCGCCAGCAGCTTGGCTGACAGGAGCTCCTACGAGCAGTACTTC.